This TCR beta chain came from a study of T cells in Graves' hyperthyroidism and ophthalmopathy. The CDR3 covers 11 residues. Trimming cost V 8 bases and J 5 bases, with 9 bases left between them. Germline CDR1 SNHLY, CDR2 FYNNEI. This clonotype was seen ten or more times. Newly diagnosed patients aged 18 to 65 had hyperthyroidism of under 2 months' duration. RNA transcripts provided the source from which TCR beta CDR3 regions were amplified. HTBI primers were used for first-round RT-PCR of the TCR CDR3. TCRdb re-derived calls from the multiplex PCR reads in MiXCR, one entry per CDR3 protein. The sample has hundreds of thousands of distinct CDR3 sequences; more than 30% are singletons.

This chain links TRBV2 with TRBJ2-5, with D perhaps matching TRBD2 (5 bases). This clonotype was sampled from a man aged 18 to 35 with Graves' hyperthyroidism. Sequenced input: blood. The CDR3 loop reads CASWRLETQYF. The CDR3 coding sequence is TGTGCCAGCTGGAGGCTGGAGACCCAGTACTTC.